This T cell receptor (beta chain) was recovered during a study of CD8 T cells in ankylosing spondylitis. Note on this clonotype: What it binds is unknown.

The CDR3 has 22 amino acids. V trimming: 0 bases; J trimming: 0 bases; junction bases outside the gene matches: 17. Germline V gene lookup returns CDR1 SGHAT and CDR2 FQDESV (reference sequence). General observations from the study: Certain motif variants had earlier been reported in reactive arthritis synovial fluid and blood. Ankylosing spondylitis blood appeared to carry a characteristic TCR beta motif of roughly eight highly homologous variants. Clones linked to disease, bearing a CD8+ phenotype, were relatively rare in peripheral blood.

Molecular-barcoded quantitative 5'-RACE produced these TCR beta libraries. TCRdb called the 5' RACE reads again in MiXCR, with one record for every CDR3 protein. The table records about 540,000 distinct CDR3 sequences, approximately 12% of them present only once. The source material was blood, either unsorted or a sorted T cell fraction (not recorded which). The origin of this receptor is a male donor with ankylosing spondylitis. The chain employs TRBV11-1 and TRBJ1-3, with 10 bases identical to TRBD1. CDR3 DNA: TGTGCCAGCAGCTTAGCTCGCCTACCGGGACAGGGGAGAATTAGCTCTGGAAACACCATATATTTT. Its protein product is CASSLARLPGQGRISSGNTIYF.